This T cell receptor beta chain appears in the sequencing data of a study of cytomegalovirus exposure and HLA in healthy donors. Background on the study: In a later analysis, it was reported that the approximately 110 validation repertoires had been produced on the same platform as the 500 to 750 repertoires belonging to the first cohort. The study's findings and limits: Confirmation was obtained in vitro that three CMV-associated chains are specific for CMV antigens.

With regard to this clone: Its antigen is unknown.

Trimming removed 0 bases from V and 11 bases from J, with 18 bases in between. CDR1 and CDR2 from the germline V gene are SGHRS and YFSETQ. The CDR3 is 15 amino acids. The protocol was immunoSEQ multiplex PCR, while the TCRdb copy is restricted to in-frame clones and leaves out a portion. The repertoire includes roughly 120,000 clones, roughly 86% of them detected once, and approximately 4.9% sits in the top ten. This clonotype originated in a man younger than 30 in good health and CMV-seronegative. The V call is TRBV5-1, the J call TRBJ2-1, with D possibly being TRBD1 (7 bases). The sequenced sample consisted of PBMCs. Here the CDR3 reads CASSLEAGGMRKQFF. The CDR3 nucleotides are TGCGCCAGCAGCTTGGAGGCAGGGGGGATGAGGAAGCAGTTCTTC.